Below are 26 T cell receptor beta chains sequenced from a single sample in a study of cytomegalovirus exposure and HLA in healthy donors. The PCR contained 60 Vbeta and 13 Jbeta primers. Profiling relied on immunoSEQ multiplex PCR, and the TCRdb table lists in-frame clones only, not all of them. The data contain approximately 130,000 clones, around 73% of them singletons. The sequenced sample was PBMCs. These TCRs come from a man aged 50 or older in good health and CMV-seronegative.

The chain has TRBV30 and TRBJ2-7; TRBD2 is a possible D gene (5 bases). Germline CDR1 reads GTSNPN; CDR2 reads SVGIG (reference sequence). The CDR3 loop spans 12 amino acids. The CDR3 DNA reads TGTGCTCGGGGTGATAGCTCCTACGAGCAGTACTTC. Translation: CARGDSSYEQYF. Full variable domain (rest looked up from reference TRBV30 and TRBJ2-7): SQTIHQWPATLVQPVGSPLSLECTVEGTSNPNLYWYRQAAGRGLQLLFYSVGIGQISSEVPQNLSASRPQDRQFILSSKKLLLSDSGFYLCARGDSSYEQYFGPGTRLTVT.

This clone was counted once. The rearrangement uses TRBV7-2 and TRBJ2-3; unclear D gene. Germline V gene data show CDR1 as SGHTA and CDR2 as FQGNSA. This CDR3 region has 14 residues. Trimming shortened V by 11 bases and J by 2 bases, and 17 bases separated the two germline ends. The DNA for the CDR3 is TGTGCCTCTCGGCCGGGTCAGAACACAGATACGCAGTATTTT. Its translation is CASRPGQNTDTQYF.

The J gene is TRBJ2-2, the V gene TRBV7-2; D might be TRBD1 (5 bases). Germline CDR1 SGHTA, CDR2 FQGNSA. CDR3 length equals 15 residues. The V end was cut by 2 bases, the J end by 4 bases, with 11 bases between. The CDR3, as DNA: TGTGCCAGCAGCTTAACATGGGGCGTCACCGGGGAGCTGTTTTTT. Its translation is CASSLTWGVTGELFF.

The gene calls are TRBV5-6 and TRBJ2-5, with D perhaps TRBD2 (5 bases). The CDR3 is made up of 16 amino acids. V was trimmed by 0 bases and J by 0 bases, leaving 12 bases between them. The germline CDR1 and CDR2 sequences are SGHDT and YYEEEE. CDR3 protein: CASSLDGSGYQETQYF. CDR3 nucleotide sequence: TGTGCCAGCAGCTTGGACGGGTCGGGGTACCAAGAGACCCAGTACTTC.

This clone showed up just a few times. This chain joins TRBV11-2 and TRBJ2-7; D not certain. This CDR3 comprises 14 residues. V was trimmed by 3 bases and J by 1 base, leaving 10 bases between them. Germline V gives CDR1 SGHAT, CDR2 FQNNGV. In nucleotides, the CDR3 is TGTGCCAGCAGCTTGCAGGCCATTTCCTACGAGCAGTACTTC. Encoded protein: CASSLQAISYEQYF.

The rearrangement uses TRBV10-3 and TRBJ2-7; TRBD1 matches 7 bases. The CDR3 contains 15 residues. Germline CDR1 and CDR2: ENHRY and SYGVKD. The V segment lost 0 bases and the J segment 6 bases; nucleotides outside the gene matches: 8. DNA for the CDR3: TGTGCCATCAGTGAGTCGGGAGACAGGGTTCCCGAGCAGTACTTC. Translated: CAISESGDRVPEQYF.

J is TRBJ2-1 and V is TRBV18, with 10 bases identical to TRBD2. The trim removed 2 bases at V and 13 bases at J, leaving 11 bases unmatched. The CDR3 contains 15 residues. The germline gives CDR1 KGHSH, CDR2 LQKENI. In nucleotides, the CDR3 is TGTGCCAGCTCACCAAGCGGGAGGGCCATTCCCGAACAGTTCTTC. It is translated as CASSPSGRAIPEQFF.

The chain uses TRBV15 and TRBJ2-7; D is possibly TRBD2 (5 bases). The CDR3 is 18 residues long. Between the trimmed V and J ends, which lost 0 bases and 0 bases, there was a span of 18 bases. CDR1 LNHNV and CDR2 YYDKDF come from the germline V gene (reference sequence). The CDR3 spells CATSRDYTRTGSSYEQYF. DNA of the CDR3: TGTGCCACCAGCAGAGATTATACGAGGACGGGGAGCTCCTACGAGCAGTACTTC.

This clone came up once. V gene TRBV7-9 combines with J gene TRBJ2-7, with a possible D match to TRBD2 (5 bases). This CDR3 has 13 residues. V lost 3 bases and J 0 bases, leaving 6 bases between the germline ends. The germline V gene has CDR1 SEHNR and CDR2 FQNEAQ (reference sequence). CDR3 sequence: CASSLGVSYEQYF. The CDR3 nucleotides read TGTGCCAGCAGCTTGGGAGTCTCCTACGAGCAGTACTTC.

This clone was seen only a few times. This sequence joins TRBV9 and TRBJ2-4, with TRBD2 as a possible D gene (5 bases). This CDR3 comprises 14 residues. V lost 0 bases and J 5 bases, leaving 9 bases between the germline ends. The germline CDR1 and CDR2 sequences are SGDLS and YYNGEE. The CDR3 DNA reads TGTGCCAGCAGCGTAGAGAGCGGCGAAAACATTCAGTACTTC. This translates into CASSVESGENIQYF. The whole variable domain, remainder taken from reference TRBV9 and TRBJ2-4, is DSGVTQTPKHLITATGQRVTLRCSPRSGDLSVYWYQQSLDQGLQFLIQYYNGEERAKGNILERFSAQQFPDLHSELNLSSLELGDSALYFCASSVESGENIQYFGAGTRLSVL.

The chain uses TRBV6-6 and TRBJ2-3; possible D gene TRBD1, 6 bases. The length of the CDR3 is 16 residues. Germline loops: CDR1 MNHNY, CDR2 SVGAGI (reference sequence). V lost 2 bases, J lost 3 bases, and 15 bases lay in between. The CDR3 DNA follows: TGTGCCAGCAGTTACAGGCCGGAAAGGGGGACAGATACGCAGTATTTT. Residues: CASSYRPERGTDTQYF.

V is TRBV5-1 and J is TRBJ1-1; possibly TRBD1 for D (6 bases). CDR1 and CDR2 from the germline V gene are SGHRS and YFSETQ. V lost 2 bases to trimming and J lost 0 bases, with 11 bases between them. This CDR3 has 15 residues. The CDR3 DNA is TGCGCCAGCAGCTTCAATGGACAGCTGAACACTGAAGCTTTCTTT. It translates to CASSFNGQLNTEAFF. Complete variable domain (other parts from reference TRBV5-1 and TRBJ1-1): KAGVTQTPRYLIKTRGQQVTLSCSPISGHRSVSWYQQTPGQGLQFLFEYFSETQRNKGNFPGRFSGRQFSNSRSEMNVSTLELGDSALYLCASSFNGQLNTEAFFGQGTRLTVV.

This chain uses TRBV7-9 with TRBJ1-1; TRBD1 matches at 9 bases. The CDR3 contains 14 residues. CDR1 and CDR2 from the germline V gene are SEHNR and FQNEAQ (reference sequence). Losses at the gene ends were 5 bases for V and 7 bases for J; bases not matched to a gene: 8. In DNA form, the CDR3 reads TGTGCCAGCAGCCTACAGGGGGCGCGGGGTGAAGCTTTCTTT. Its protein is CASSLQGARGEAFF.

J is TRBJ2-7 and V is TRBV5-6; unclear D gene. Looked up from germline, CDR1 is SGHDT and CDR2 is YYEEEE. V lost 0 bases, J lost 2 bases, and 6 bases lay in between. The CDR3 covers 13 residues. The CDR3 nucleotides read TGTGCCAGCAGCTTGGGTTCTCCCTACGAGCAGTACTTC. This encodes CASSLGSPYEQYF.

The chain links TRBV5-1 to TRBJ2-5; TRBD2 agrees at 13 bases. The CDR3 runs 16 residues. From germline, CDR1 is SGHRS and CDR2 YFSETQ. The V segment lost 5 bases and the J segment 1 base; nucleotides outside the gene matches: 5. CDR3 DNA sequence: TGCGCCAGCAGTTCCGGGACTAGCGGGACCCAAGAGACCCAGTACTTC. Its translation is CASSSGTSGTQETQYF.

The rearrangement uses TRBV2 and TRBJ2-1; 10 bases align to TRBD2. Germline loops: CDR1 SNHLY, CDR2 FYNNEI. V lost 2 bases and J lost 7; bases outside the gene matches: 8. CDR3 length equals 16 residues. The CDR3 DNA follows: TGTGCCAGCAGTGAACCCGGGACTAGCGCCCTAAATGAGCAGTTCTTC. Translated, it gives CASSEPGTSALNEQFF.

V and J are TRBV4-1 and TRBJ2-1; 10 bases line up with TRBD1. The CDR3 sequence is 15 residues long. CDR1 is MGHRA, CDR2 YSYEKL, per germline. Trimming cost V 4 bases and J 5 bases; bases outside gene matches: 5. Here the CDR3 DNA reads TGCGCCAGCAGCCCCGGACAGGGGGACCACAATGAGCAGTTCTTC. This gives the protein CASSPGQGDHNEQFF.

The chain uses TRBV7-2 and TRBJ2-1, with TRBD2 identical over 10 bases. V trimming: 5 bases; J trimming: 6 bases; junction bases outside the gene matches: 7. The CDR3 is 15 amino acids. The germline gives CDR1 SGHTA, CDR2 FQGNSA. The CDR3 DNA reads TGTGCCAGCAGCACCCAGAGCGGGAGGGGCAATGAGCAGTTCTTC. Protein product: CASSTQSGRGNEQFF. The whole variable domain, remainder taken from reference TRBV7-2 and TRBJ2-1, is GAGVSQSPSNKVTEKGKDVELRCDPISGHTALYWYRQSLGQGLEFLIYFQGNSAPDKSGLPSDRFSAERTGGSVSTLTIQRTQQEDSAVYLCASSTQSGRGNEQFFGPGTRLTVL.

The gene calls are TRBV5-1 and TRBJ1-5; TRBD1 might be the D (5 bases). CDR3 length: 17 amino acids. V was clipped by 3 bases and J by 2 bases, with 18 bases between them. The V gene's germline CDR1 is SGHRS and CDR2 YFSETQ. This CDR3 reads CASSSGPGGGGNQPQHF. The CDR3 region has the DNA TGCGCCAGCAGCTCGGGTCCGGGTGGGGGGGGCAATCAGCCCCAGCATTTT. The full variable domain, completed using reference TRBV5-1 and TRBJ1-5, is KAGVTQTPRYLIKTRGQQVTLSCSPISGHRSVSWYQQTPGQGLQFLFEYFSETQRNKGNFPGRFSGRQFSNSRSEMNVSTLELGDSALYLCASSSGPGGGGNQPQHFGDGTRLSIL.

The chain is built from TRBV6-5 and TRBJ1-2; no firm D call. V was trimmed by 0 bases and J by 3 bases, leaving 8 bases between them. Germline loops: CDR1 MNHEY, CDR2 SVGAGI. The CDR3 runs to 14 residues. Here the CDR3 DNA reads TGTGCCAGCAGTTACTCCTACGGAGACTATGGCTACACCTTC. It translates to CASSYSYGDYGYTF.

About this clone: The junction departs from germline at one end; a sequencing error may be responsible. The rearrangement uses TRBV7-7 and TRBJ2-5; no definite D call. There are 16 residues in the CDR3. In germline, CDR1 is SSHAT, CDR2 FNYEAQ (reference sequence). The CDR3 here is CASSLEIGDYQETQYF. CDR3 nucleotides: TGTGCTAGCAGCTTAGAAATAGGCGACTACCAAGAGACCCAGTACTTC.

The rearrangement joins TRBV11-2 to TRBJ2-1, with 15 bases that match TRBD2. From germline, CDR1 is SGHAT and CDR2 FQNNGV. The CDR3 totals 17 residues. The V and J ends lost 9 bases and 9 bases, in that order; junction bases with no gene match: 15. The CDR3, as DNA: TGTGCCAGTACCAGTGGAGGACTAGCGGGAGGGTGGGTTGAGCAGTTCTTC. Amino acid sequence: CASTSGGLAGGWVEQFF.

This rearrangement joins TRBV5-1 to TRBJ2-3; TRBD1 agrees at 8 bases. The CDR3 extends over 16 amino acids. Looked up from germline, CDR1 is SGHRS and CDR2 is YFSETQ. Unmatched junction bases numbered 12, after V lost 5 bases and J lost 4 bases. CDR3 region: CASRGRGRDVADTQYF. In nucleotides, the CDR3 is TGCGCCAGCAGGGGCAGGGGGCGCGATGTGGCAGATACGCAGTATTTT.

This clone came up a few times. V usage is TRBV4-1 and J usage is TRBJ2-2; a possible D gene is TRBD1 (6 bases). V dropped 4 bases and J dropped 2 bases, with 14 bases sitting between them. The CDR3 length is 16 residues. In germline, CDR1 is MGHRA, CDR2 YSYEKL. The CDR3 protein is CASSRPPGTNTGELFF. The CDR3 nucleotides read TGCGCCAGCAGCCGCCCACCGGGGACAAACACCGGGGAGCTGTTTTTT.

J is TRBJ1-2 and V is TRBV6-1; 12 nucleotides line up with TRBD1. CDR1 and CDR2 (germline): MNHNS, SASEGT. This CDR3 is built from 15 residues. The trim removed 5 bases at V and 6 bases at J, leaving 7 bases unmatched. CDR3 residues: CASSRTGTGGNGYTF. The DNA of the CDR3 is TGTGCCAGCAGTCGCACCGGGACAGGGGGCAATGGCTACACCTTC.

The CDR3, as DNA: TGTGCCAGCAAAGGGACAGTTCAATACGAGCAGTACTTC. Translation: CASKGTVQYEQYF. The V and J genes are TRBV2 and TRBJ2-7, with 7 bases matching TRBD1. In germline, CDR1 is SNHLY, CDR2 FYNNEI. V dropped 7 bases and J dropped 4; count of bases not matched to a gene: 7. This CDR3 spans 13 amino acids.